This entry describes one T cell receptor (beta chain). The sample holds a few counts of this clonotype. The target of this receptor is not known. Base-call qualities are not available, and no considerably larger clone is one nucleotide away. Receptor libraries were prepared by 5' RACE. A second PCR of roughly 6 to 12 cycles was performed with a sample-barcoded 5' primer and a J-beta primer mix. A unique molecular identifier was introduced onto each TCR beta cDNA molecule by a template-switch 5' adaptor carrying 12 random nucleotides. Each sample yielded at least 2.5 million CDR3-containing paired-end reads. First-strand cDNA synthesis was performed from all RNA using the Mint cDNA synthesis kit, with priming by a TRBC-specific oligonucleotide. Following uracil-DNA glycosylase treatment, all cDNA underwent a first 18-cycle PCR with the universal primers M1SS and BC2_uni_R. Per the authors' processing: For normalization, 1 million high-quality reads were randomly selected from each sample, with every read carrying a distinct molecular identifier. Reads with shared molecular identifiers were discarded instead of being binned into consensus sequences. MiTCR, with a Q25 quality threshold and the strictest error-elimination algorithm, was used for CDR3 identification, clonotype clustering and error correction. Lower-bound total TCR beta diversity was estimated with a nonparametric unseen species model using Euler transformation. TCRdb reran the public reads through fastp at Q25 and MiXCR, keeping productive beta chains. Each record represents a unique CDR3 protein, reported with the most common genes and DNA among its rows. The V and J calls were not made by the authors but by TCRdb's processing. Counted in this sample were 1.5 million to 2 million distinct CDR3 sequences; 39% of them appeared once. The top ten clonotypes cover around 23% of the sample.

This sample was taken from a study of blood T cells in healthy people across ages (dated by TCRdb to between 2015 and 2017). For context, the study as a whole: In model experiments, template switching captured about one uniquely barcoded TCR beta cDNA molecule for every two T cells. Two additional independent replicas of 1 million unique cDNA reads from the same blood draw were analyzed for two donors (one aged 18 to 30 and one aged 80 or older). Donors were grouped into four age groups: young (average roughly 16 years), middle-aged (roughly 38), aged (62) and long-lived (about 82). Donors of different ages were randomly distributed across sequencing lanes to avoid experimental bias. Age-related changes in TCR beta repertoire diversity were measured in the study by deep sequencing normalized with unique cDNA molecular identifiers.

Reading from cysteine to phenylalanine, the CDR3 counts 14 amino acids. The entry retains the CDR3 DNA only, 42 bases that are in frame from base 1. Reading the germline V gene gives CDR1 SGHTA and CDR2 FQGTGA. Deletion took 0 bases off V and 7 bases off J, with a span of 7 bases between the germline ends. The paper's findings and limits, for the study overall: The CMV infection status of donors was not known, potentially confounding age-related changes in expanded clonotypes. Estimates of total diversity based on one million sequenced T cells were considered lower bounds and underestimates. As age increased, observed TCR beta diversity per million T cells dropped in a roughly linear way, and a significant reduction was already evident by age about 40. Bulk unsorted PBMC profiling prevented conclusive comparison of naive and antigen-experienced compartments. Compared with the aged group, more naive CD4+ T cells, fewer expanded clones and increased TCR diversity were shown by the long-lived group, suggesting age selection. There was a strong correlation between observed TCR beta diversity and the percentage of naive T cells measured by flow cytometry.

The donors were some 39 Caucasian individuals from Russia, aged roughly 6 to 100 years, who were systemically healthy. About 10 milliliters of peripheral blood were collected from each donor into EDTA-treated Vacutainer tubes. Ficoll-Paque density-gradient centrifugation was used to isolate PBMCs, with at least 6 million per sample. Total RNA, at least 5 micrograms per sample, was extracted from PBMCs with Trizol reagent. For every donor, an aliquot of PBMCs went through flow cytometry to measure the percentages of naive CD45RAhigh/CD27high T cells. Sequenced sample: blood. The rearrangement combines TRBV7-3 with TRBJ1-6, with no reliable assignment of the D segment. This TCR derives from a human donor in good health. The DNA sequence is TGTGCCAGCAGCTTAACGATCACAAATTCACCCCTCCACTTT. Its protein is CASSLTITNSPLHF.